This T cell receptor (beta chain) was captured in a study of blood T cell repertoires in COVID-19. About the research overall: The study drew acute and convalescent COVID-19 samples from the United States, Italy and Spain. Sample material is recorded as cDNA or gDNA derived from T cells, B-cell-depleted T cells, or PBMCs.

Authors' data handling: Amplified reference gene primers provided the basis for estimating nucleated cell counts. Measured with immunoSEQ multiplex PCR; TCRdb has only the in-frame clones, and not every one. V and J calls and clone size are copied from that table; D and trimming were computed from the DNA. The sample shows some 240,000 clones, roughly 80% of them seen only once. CDR3 length: 16 residues. With 1 base clipped from V and 10 bases from J, the junction kept 8 bases outside the gene matches. From germline, CDR1 is SGHRS and CDR2 YFSETQ. The chain carries TRBV5-1 and TRBJ2-2; 12 nucleotides align to TRBD2. The receptor comes from a woman of 80 years or more with acute or convalescent COVID-19. Input material: peripheral blood. DNA of the CDR3: TGCGCCAGCAGCTTGTTGGCTAGCGGGGGGGCCGAGGAGCTGTTTTTT. Amino acids: CASSLLASGGAEELFF.